The T cell receptor beta chain under discussion was sequenced for a study of T cell changes during pregnancy in multiple sclerosis. Measured with immunoSEQ multiplex PCR; TCRdb has only the in-frame clones, and not every one. The sample has about 30,000 clones; roughly 87% are singletons. The length of the CDR3 is 13 residues. Germline V gene lookup returns CDR1 SEHNR and CDR2 FQNEAQ (reference sequence). V lost 0 bases and J lost 2, with 4 bases in between. Specimen: CD8+ T cells from peripheral blood mononuclear cells, collected in the second trimester of pregnancy. The chain carries TRBV7-9 and TRBJ1-1; D unresolved. This TCR came from a female donor with multiple sclerosis, enrolled in a pregnancy study. CDR3 nucleotide sequence: TGTGCCAGCAGCTTAGCCAGAAACACTGAAGCTTTCTTT. Its protein product is CASSLARNTEAFF.